A selection of T cell receptor beta chains follows, all from one sample in a study of human T cells and chemical hapten exposure. TCRdb processed the RACE reads anew with MiXCR; each CDR3 protein has one entry. The repertoire holds about 190,000 distinct CDR3 sequences, with 24% as singletons. This specimen was whole blood, taken in connection with sensitization to the hapten diphenylcyclopropenone (DPC). These receptors came from a woman aged 40 to 50 with alopecia areata. Some clones in this sample may be carry-over from other donors' samples. The CDR3 runs from the conserved cysteine through the conserved F or W. The order of the fields is V gene, J gene, D gene, CDR3 length, clone size, CDR3 DNA, CDR3 protein. D genes are given only for firm matches. A row's size may be missing; if present it is once, few, many or a size class.

TRBV12-3/TRBV12-4,TRBJ1-5,TRBD1,16,few,TGTGCCAGCAGTTCGGGACAGCGATTTAGCAATCAGCCCCAGCATTTT,CASSSGQRFSNQPQHF
TRBV29-1,TRBJ1-1,-,16,-,TGCAGCGTTGAAGAAGTAAGGGGCCCGGGGAACACTGAAGCTTTCTTT,CSVEEVRGPGNTEAFF
TRBV27,TRBJ2-7,TRBD1,13,many,TGTGCCAGCAGTTTAGCAGGGGGCAGCGAGCAGTACTTC,CASSLAGGSEQYF
TRBV12-3/TRBV12-4,TRBJ1-1,-,12,-,TGTGCCAGCACCCTTAACCGTGGTGAAGCTTTCTTT,CASTLNRGEAFF
TRBV7-8,TRBJ2-7,TRBD2,13,-,TGTGCCAGCAGAGGGAGGGCCACCTACGAGCAGTACTTC,CASRGRATYEQYF
TRBV7-3,TRBJ1-2,-,13,-,TGTGCCAGCAGCTTAGTACCTCTCTATGGCTACACCTTC,CASSLVPLYGYTF
TRBV9,TRBJ1-2,-,16,few,TGTGCCAGCAGCGCCCCCGTGGGCAGGCTGAACTATGGCTACACCTTC,CASSAPVGRLNYGYTF
TRBV12-3/TRBV12-4,TRBJ2-1,-,12,many,TGTGCCAGCAGTTGGGTTGCGGAACAGCAGTTCTTC,CASSWVAEQQFF
TRBV6-2/TRBV6-3,TRBJ2-7,TRBD2,15,few,TGTGCCAGTAGGACCCTCGGACTAGGCGGCTACGAGCAGTACTTC,CASRTLGLGGYEQYF
TRBV5-5,TRBJ2-7,-,11,many,TGTGCCAGCAGCTTGGAGACTGAGCAGTACTTC,CASSLETEQYF
TRBV28,TRBJ1-1,-,14,-,TGTGCCAGCAGTTTGGGCAGGGACAACACTGAAGCTTTCTTT,CASSLGRDNTEAFF
TRBV9,TRBJ2-3,-,15,few,TGTGCCAGCAGCGCGCGGGGCGGTAGCACAGATACGCAGTATTTT,CASSARGGSTDTQYF
TRBV29-1,TRBJ1-5,-,13,-,TGCAGCGTGATGCAAAACGCGAATCAGCCCCAGCATTTT,CSVMQNANQPQHF
TRBV5-1,TRBJ2-2,-,16,few,TGCGCCAGCAGCTTTCTAGCGGAAGGGGGAACCGGGGAGCTGTTTTTT,CASSFLAEGGTGELFF
TRBV20-1,TRBJ1-1,-,14,few,TGCAGTGCAAAATCCGGACACATCAACACTGAAGCTTTCTTT,CSAKSGHINTEAFF
TRBV20-1,TRBJ2-7,TRBD1,13,-,TGCAGTGCTCCGACAGGGGTCACCTACGAGCAGTACTTC,CSAPTGVTYEQYF
TRBV7-8,TRBJ1-6,TRBD1,14,few,TGTGCCAGCAGCTTAGGGCCAGGGGGCTCACCCCTCCACTTT,CASSLGPGGSPLHF
TRBV24-1,TRBJ2-3,-,14,-,TGTGCCACCAGTGATGTCGGGCAGACAGATACGCAGTATTTT,CATSDVGQTDTQYF
TRBV7-8,TRBJ2-5,TRBD2,16,many,TGTGCCAGCAGCCCGACTAGCGGGAGGGCCATAGAGACCCAGTACTTC,CASSPTSGRAIETQYF
TRBV15,TRBJ2-7,-,13,many,TGTGCCACCAGCAGACCTGTTGGGAGGGAGCAGTACTTC,CATSRPVGREQYF
TRBV3-1,TRBJ2-7,TRBD1,16,-,TGTGCCAGCAGCTCCCCGCCGGGACAGGGCCCCTACGAGCAGTACTTC,CASSSPPGQGPYEQYF
TRBV6-5,TRBJ1-2,-,14,-,TGTGCCAGCGGTCCCCAGGTCGGTAACTATGGCTACACCTTC,CASGPQVGNYGYTF
TRBV4-3,TRBJ2-3,TRBD2,17,-,TGCGCCAGCAGCCAAGATCAACTAGCGGGGCCCACAGATACGCAGTATTTT,CASSQDQLAGPTDTQYF
TRBV28,TRBJ1-2,-,15,few,TGTGCCAGCAGCACGAGAATCCGGGCCAACAAGGGCTACACCTTC,CASSTRIRANKGYTF
TRBV4-3,TRBJ1-5,TRBD1,20,few,TGCGCCAGCAGCCAAGATACGGGACAGGGAAGGGGGGGCCTTAATCAGCCCCAGCATTTT,CASSQDTGQGRGGLNQPQHF
TRBV20-1,TRBJ2-7,TRBD2,17,-,TGCAGTGCTAGAGATGCTGGACTAGCGGGAGGCCTTTACGAGCAGTACTTC,CSARDAGLAGGLYEQYF
TRBV11-2,TRBJ2-1,-,14,few,TGTGCCAGCAGCGCCATCTTGACCTACAATGAGCAGTTCTTC,CASSAILTYNEQFF
TRBV5-1,TRBJ1-2,-,14,few,TGCGCCAGCAGCTCCCAGGAGAGATACTATGGCTACACCTTC,CASSSQERYYGYTF
TRBV6-5,TRBJ2-2,TRBD2,16,-,TGTGCCAGCAGTTATAAAGCGGGAGCGAACACCGGGGAGCTGTTTTTT,CASSYKAGANTGELFF
TRBV2,TRBJ2-1,-,12,few,TGTGCCAGCACGGGACTTCTCAATGAGCAGTTCTTC,CASTGLLNEQFF
TRBV18,TRBJ2-1,-,17,many,TGTGCCAGCTCGCAGGGAGGCGGGGCTAGCTCCTACAATGAGCAGTTCTTC,CASSQGGGASSYNEQFF
TRBV20-1,TRBJ2-7,TRBD2,15,-,TGCAGTGCTAGAGATAAGGGACTAGCAACCTACGAGCAGTACTTC,CSARDKGLATYEQYF
TRBV20-1,TRBJ1-2,-,14,few,TGCAGTGCTAGCAGAACAGGGTCGGCCAATGGCTACACCTTC,CSASRTGSANGYTF
TRBV6-5,TRBJ2-1,TRBD2,14,-,TGTGCCAGCACCAGCGGGAGGGCCAGGAATGAGCAGTTCTTC,CASTSGRARNEQFF
TRBV6-2/TRBV6-3,TRBJ2-3,-,17,-,TGTGCCAGCAATGGGGGTCTGATGCCGAGGGACACAGATACGCAGTATTTT,CASNGGLMPRDTDTQYF
TRBV29-1,TRBJ2-1,TRBD2,13,-,TGCAGCGCACCGGGACTAGCCAACAATGAGCAGTTCTTC,CSAPGLANNEQFF
TRBV6-2/TRBV6-3,TRBJ2-1,-,12,-,TGTGCCAGCAGCCCACTAGACTATGAGCAGTTCTTC,CASSPLDYEQFF
TRBV5-1,TRBJ2-7,-,16,few,TGCGCCAGCAGCTTGGATCCAGCGGGCCCCTCCTACGAGCAGTACTTC,CASSLDPAGPSYEQYF
TRBV20-1,TRBJ2-1,TRBD2,15,few,TGCAGTGGGGTAGCGGGAAGGGGCCGGTTCAATGAGCAGTTCTTC,CSGVAGRGRFNEQFF
TRBV7-2,TRBJ2-1,TRBD2,16,-,TGTGCCAGCAGCCCAAGACTAGCGGGAGGTGCCGATGAGCAGTTCTTC,CASSPRLAGGADEQFF
TRBV4-3,TRBJ1-6,TRBD1,16,-,TGCGCCAGCAGCCAGACAGGGAGCTCCTATAATTCACCCCTCCACTTT,CASSQTGSSYNSPLHF
TRBV5-6,TRBJ2-1,-,14,-,TGTGCCAGCAGTCAACAAGGCACCTACAATGAGCAGTTCTTC,CASSQQGTYNEQFF
TRBV27,TRBJ1-2,-,16,-,TGTGCCAGCAGTTTATCGGGGGCCGAAAGGTGGTATGGCTACACCTTC,CASSLSGAERWYGYTF
TRBV7-9,TRBJ2-1,-,14,few,TGTGCCAGCAGCACCACTGAAACCTACAATGAGCAGTTCTTC,CASSTTETYNEQFF
TRBV2,TRBJ2-5,TRBD1,15,many,TGTGCCAGCACCTTGGGACCGACAGGGCAAGAGACCCAGTACTTC,CASTLGPTGQETQYF